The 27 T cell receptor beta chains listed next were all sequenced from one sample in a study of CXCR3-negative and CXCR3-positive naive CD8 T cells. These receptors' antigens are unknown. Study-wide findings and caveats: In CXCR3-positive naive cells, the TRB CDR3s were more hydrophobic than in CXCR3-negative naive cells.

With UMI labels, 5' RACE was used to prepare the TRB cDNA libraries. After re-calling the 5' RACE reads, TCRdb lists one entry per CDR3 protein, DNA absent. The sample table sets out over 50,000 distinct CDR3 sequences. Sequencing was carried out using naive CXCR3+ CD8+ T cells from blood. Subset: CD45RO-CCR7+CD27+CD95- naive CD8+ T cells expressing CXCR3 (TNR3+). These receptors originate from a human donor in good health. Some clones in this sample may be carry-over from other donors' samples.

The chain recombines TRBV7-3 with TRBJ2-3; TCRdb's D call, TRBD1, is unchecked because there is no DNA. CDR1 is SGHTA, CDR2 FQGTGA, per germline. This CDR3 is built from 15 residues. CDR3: CASSSLDTGEDTQYF.

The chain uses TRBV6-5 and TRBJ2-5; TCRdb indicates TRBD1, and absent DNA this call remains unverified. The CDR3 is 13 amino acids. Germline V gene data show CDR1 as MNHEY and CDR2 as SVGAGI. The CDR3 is CASSYRTRETQYF.

The CDR3 protein is CSASRREGIEAFF. The rearrangement joins TRBV20-1 to TRBJ1-1. CDR1 DFQATT and CDR2 SNEGSKA come from the germline V gene (reference sequence). CDR3 length: 13 residues.

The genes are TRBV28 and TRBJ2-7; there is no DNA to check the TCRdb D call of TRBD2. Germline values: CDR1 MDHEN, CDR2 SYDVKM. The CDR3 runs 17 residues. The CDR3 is CATESRGGGLLSYEQYF.

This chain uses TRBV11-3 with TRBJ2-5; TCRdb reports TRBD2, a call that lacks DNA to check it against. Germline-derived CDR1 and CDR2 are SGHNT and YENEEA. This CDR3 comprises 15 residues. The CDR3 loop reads CASSPRAGVQETQYF.

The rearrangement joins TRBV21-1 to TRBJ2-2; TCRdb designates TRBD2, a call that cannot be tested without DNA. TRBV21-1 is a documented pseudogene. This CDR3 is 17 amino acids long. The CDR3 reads CASSKEGGGHRTGELFF.

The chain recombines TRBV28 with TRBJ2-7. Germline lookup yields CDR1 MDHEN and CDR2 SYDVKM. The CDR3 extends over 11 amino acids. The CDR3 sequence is CASSWSHEQYF.

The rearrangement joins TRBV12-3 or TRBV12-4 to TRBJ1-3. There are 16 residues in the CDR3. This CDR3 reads CASSPPGLTSGNTIYF.

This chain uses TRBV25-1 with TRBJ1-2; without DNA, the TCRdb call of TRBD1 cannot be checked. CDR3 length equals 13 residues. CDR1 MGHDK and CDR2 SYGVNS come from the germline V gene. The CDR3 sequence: CASSQWGSYGYTF.

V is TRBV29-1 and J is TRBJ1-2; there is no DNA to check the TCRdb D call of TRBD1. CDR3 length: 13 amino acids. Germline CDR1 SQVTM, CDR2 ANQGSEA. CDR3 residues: CSAMPGQGEGYTF.

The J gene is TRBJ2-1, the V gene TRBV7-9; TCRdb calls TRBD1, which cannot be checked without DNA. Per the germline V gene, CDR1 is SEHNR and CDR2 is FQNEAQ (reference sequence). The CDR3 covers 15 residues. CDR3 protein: CASSPPGASYNEQFF.

This CDR3 is CASSLGEFADTQYF. The chain uses TRBV27 and TRBJ2-3; TCRdb designates TRBD1, a call that cannot be tested without DNA. The germline V gene has CDR1 MNHEY and CDR2 SMNVEV (reference sequence). The CDR3 length is 14 residues.

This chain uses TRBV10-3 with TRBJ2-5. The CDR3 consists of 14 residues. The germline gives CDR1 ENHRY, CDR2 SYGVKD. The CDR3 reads CAIREEGDQETQYF.

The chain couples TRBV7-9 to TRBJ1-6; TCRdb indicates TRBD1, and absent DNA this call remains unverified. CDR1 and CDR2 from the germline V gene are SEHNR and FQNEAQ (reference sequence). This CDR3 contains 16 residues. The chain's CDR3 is CASSPGGGNYGGTLHF.

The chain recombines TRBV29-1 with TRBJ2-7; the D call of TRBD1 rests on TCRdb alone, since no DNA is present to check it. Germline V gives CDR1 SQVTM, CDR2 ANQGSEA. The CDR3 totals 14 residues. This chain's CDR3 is CSVEEGASPYEQYF.

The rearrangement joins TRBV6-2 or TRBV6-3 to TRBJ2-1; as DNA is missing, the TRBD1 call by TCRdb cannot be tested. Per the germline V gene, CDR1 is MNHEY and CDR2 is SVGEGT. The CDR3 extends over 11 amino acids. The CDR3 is CASSWGYEQFF.

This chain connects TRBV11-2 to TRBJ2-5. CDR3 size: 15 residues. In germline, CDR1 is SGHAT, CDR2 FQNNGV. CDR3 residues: CASSLSTTMRETQYF.

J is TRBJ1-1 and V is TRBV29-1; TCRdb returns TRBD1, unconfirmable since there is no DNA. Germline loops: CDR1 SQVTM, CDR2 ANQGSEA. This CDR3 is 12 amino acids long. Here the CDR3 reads CSGTIRGTEAFF.

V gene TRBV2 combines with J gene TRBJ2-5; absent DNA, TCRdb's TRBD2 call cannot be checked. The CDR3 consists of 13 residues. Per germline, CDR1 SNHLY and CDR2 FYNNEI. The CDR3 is CASTTGGLGTQYF.

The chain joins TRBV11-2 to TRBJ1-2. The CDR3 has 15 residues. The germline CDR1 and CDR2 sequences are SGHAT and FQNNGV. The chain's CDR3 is CASSFDSTPNYGYTF. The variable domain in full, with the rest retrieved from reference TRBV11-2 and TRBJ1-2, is EAGVAQSPRYKIIEKRQSVAFWCNPISGHATLYWYQQILGQGPKLLIQFQNNGVVDDSQLPKDRFSAERLKGVDSTLKIQPAKLEDSAVYLCASSFDSTPNYGYTFGSGTRLTVV.

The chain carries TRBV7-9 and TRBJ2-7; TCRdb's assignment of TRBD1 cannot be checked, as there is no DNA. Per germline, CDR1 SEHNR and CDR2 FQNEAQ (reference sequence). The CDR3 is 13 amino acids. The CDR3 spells CASSLWTGDEQYF.

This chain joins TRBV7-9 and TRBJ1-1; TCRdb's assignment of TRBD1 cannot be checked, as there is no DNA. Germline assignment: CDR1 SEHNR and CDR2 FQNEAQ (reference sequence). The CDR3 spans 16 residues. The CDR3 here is CASSSLPGTSGTEAFF.

This CDR3 is CASSFPGQGEYGYTF. The rearrangement links TRBV12-3 or TRBV12-4 to TRBJ1-2; absent DNA, TCRdb's TRBD1 call cannot be checked. The CDR3 sequence is 15 residues long.

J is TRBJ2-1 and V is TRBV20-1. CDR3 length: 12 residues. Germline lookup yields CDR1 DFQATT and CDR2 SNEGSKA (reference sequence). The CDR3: CSARDISAEQFF.

This CDR3 is CASSPGTGVSNYGYTF. V usage is TRBV7-3 and J usage is TRBJ1-2; the D call from TCRdb, TRBD1, cannot be confirmed without DNA. The CDR3 loop spans 16 amino acids. Germline CDR1 and CDR2: SGHTA and FQGTGA.

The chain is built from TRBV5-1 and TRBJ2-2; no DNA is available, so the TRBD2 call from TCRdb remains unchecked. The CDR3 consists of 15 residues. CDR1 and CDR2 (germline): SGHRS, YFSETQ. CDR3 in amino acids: CASRREGTNTGELFF.

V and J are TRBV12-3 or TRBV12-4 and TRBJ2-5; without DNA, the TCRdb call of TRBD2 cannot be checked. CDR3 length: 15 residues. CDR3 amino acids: CASSFGTSGSETQYF.